The 7 T cell receptor beta chains below were found in one sample sequenced in a study of cytomegalovirus exposure and HLA in healthy donors. Vbeta (60) and Jbeta (13) primers were used in the PCR. Only in-frame clones appear in the TCRdb table, and some are missing; sequencing was by immunoSEQ multiplex PCR. The data show about 100,000 clones, 74% seen once. Sequencing was done on a sample of PBMCs. The source of these receptors is a man in his fifties in good health and CMV-seropositive.

This clone has a single count. The J gene is TRBJ1-5, the V gene TRBV6-4, with D hard to call. Germline V lookup: CDR1 MRHNA, CDR2 SNTAGT. The CDR3 covers 13 residues. The V gene lost 8 bases and the J gene lost 7 bases, with 15 bases spanning the gap. In DNA, the CDR3 is TGTGCCAGCGGGGAGAGGGAAGGGCAGCCCCAGCATTTT. Protein: CASGEREGQPQHF.

This sequence joins TRBV11-2 and TRBJ1-3; the match to TRBD1 covers 8 bases. The V gene end was trimmed by 3 bases and the J gene end by 3 bases; junction bases not matched to a gene: 7. The germline V gene encodes CDR1 SGHAT and CDR2 FQNNGV. The CDR3 totals 16 residues. In nucleotides, the CDR3 is TGTGCCAGCAGCTTGCAGGGGGCGCAAGTTGGAAACACCATATATTTT. Translated: CASSLQGAQVGNTIYF.

This rearrangement joins TRBV15 to TRBJ2-6; a weak D match, TRBD1 (6 bases). The CDR3 is made up of 15 amino acids. Deletions cut 8 bases from V and 2 bases from J, with 13 bases between. CDR1 is LNHNV and CDR2 is YYDKDF in the germline V gene (reference sequence). CDR3 coding DNA: TGTGCCACCGGGGAGAACAGGGCTGGGGCCAACGTCCTGACTTTC. It codes for CATGENRAGANVLTF. Using reference TRBV15 and TRBJ2-6 for the parts outside the CDR3, the full variable domain is DAMVIQNPRYQVTQFGKPVTLSCSQTLNHNVMYWYQQKSSQAPKLLFHYYDKDFNNEADTPDNFQSRRPNTSFCFLDIRSPGLGDTAMYLCATGENRAGANVLTFGAGSRLTVL.

This sequence joins TRBV4-2 and TRBJ2-7, with TRBD2 matching 8 bases. The CDR3 has 16 residues. Germline V lookup: CDR1 LGHNA, CDR2 YNFKEQ. After removal of 4 bases from V and 0 bases from J, the junction contained 8 bases not matched to a gene. The CDR3 region has the DNA TGTGCCAGCAGCCTGACGACGAGCGGGAGCTCCTACGAGCAGTACTTC. This gives the protein CASSLTTSGSSYEQYF.

This chain joins TRBV5-4 and TRBJ1-2; 8 bases are shared with TRBD1. V trimming: 3 bases; J trimming: 0 bases; junction bases outside the gene matches: 1. The length of the CDR3 is 14 residues. The V gene's germline CDR1 is SGHNT and CDR2 YYREEE (reference sequence). The CDR3 bases are TGTGCCAGCAGCTCGGACAGGGCTAACTATGGCTACACCTTC. Translated, it gives CASSSDRANYGYTF.

The chain employs TRBV19 and TRBJ2-5, with 9 nucleotides matching TRBD2. The V gene end was trimmed by 1 base and the J gene end by 5 bases; junction bases not matched to a gene: 11. The germline gives CDR1 LNHDA, CDR2 SQIVND (reference sequence). This CDR3 has 17 amino acids. CDR3 loop: CASSIGSGGVQRETQYF. In DNA, the CDR3 is TGTGCCAGTAGTATAGGTAGCGGGGGAGTCCAGCGGGAGACCCAGTACTTC.

This sequence joins TRBV10-3 and TRBJ2-5; 10 bases are shared with TRBD1. The V and J ends lost 5 bases and 2 bases, in that order; junction bases with no gene match: 5. CDR3 length equals 15 residues. Germline CDR1 is ENHRY and CDR2 is SYGVKD. The CDR3 loop reads CAISPGTGAQETQYF. The CDR3 bases are TGTGCCATCAGTCCCGGGACAGGGGCACAAGAGACCCAGTACTTC.